This is a list of T cell receptor beta chains from one sample in a study of post-analysis software for immune sequencing data. Via MiXCR, TCRdb re-called the PCR reads, giving one row per CDR3 protein. The table has about 810,000 distinct CDR3 sequences, about 57% seen once. Material for sequencing was blood. The source is a girl aged 10 to 17 with multiple sclerosis. The CDR3 runs from the conserved cysteine through the conserved F or W. Fields, in order: V gene, clone size, D gene, J gene, CDR3 length, CDR3 protein, CDR3 DNA. The D gene is left open where the match is weak. Part of the rows lack a size; the others show once, few, many or a class for expanded clones.

v_call: TRBV28
clone_size: few
d_call: TRBD1
j_call: TRBJ1-2
cdr3_length: 14
cdr3_aa: CASREPGQNYGYTF
cdr3_nt: TGTGCCAGCAGAGAACCGGGACAGAACTATGGCTACACCTTC

v_call: TRBV12-3/TRBV12-4
clone_size: -
d_call: TRBD2
j_call: TRBJ2-1
cdr3_length: 15
cdr3_aa: CASKTLAGAYNEQFF
cdr3_nt: TGTGCCAGCAAAACCCTAGCGGGAGCCTACAATGAGCAGTTCTTT

v_call: TRBV7-8
clone_size: few
d_call: -
j_call: TRBJ2-7
cdr3_length: 12
cdr3_aa: CASSPTTIEQYF
cdr3_nt: TGTGCCAGCAGCCCCACGACCATCGAGCAGTACTTC

v_call: TRBV29-1
clone_size: -
d_call: -
j_call: TRBJ2-5
cdr3_length: 13
cdr3_aa: CSVEDRFGETQYF
cdr3_nt: TGCAGCGTTGAAGATCGGTTCGGGGAGACCCAGTACTTC

v_call: TRBV20-1
clone_size: -
d_call: -
j_call: TRBJ1-2
cdr3_length: 13
cdr3_aa: CSALRTDNYGYTF
cdr3_nt: TGCAGTGCTCTTAGGACAGATAACTATGGCTACACCTTC

v_call: TRBV19
clone_size: few
d_call: -
j_call: TRBJ2-7
cdr3_length: 14
cdr3_aa: CASRGAGREYEQYF
cdr3_nt: TGTGCCAGTAGGGGAGCTGGCAGGGAGTACGAGCAGTACTTC

v_call: TRBV7-2
clone_size: -
d_call: TRBD1
j_call: TRBJ1-1
cdr3_length: 14
cdr3_aa: CASSPFAGGTEAFF
cdr3_nt: TGTGCCAGCAGCCCGTTCGCAGGGGGCACTGAAGCTTTCTTT

v_call: TRBV20-1
clone_size: -
d_call: TRBD1
j_call: TRBJ1-2
cdr3_length: 15
cdr3_aa: CSASYPRGLLYGYTF
cdr3_nt: TGCAGTGCTAGCTATCCCAGGGGGCTCCTTTATGGCTACACCTTC

v_call: TRBV9
clone_size: once
d_call: -
j_call: TRBJ2-7
cdr3_length: 14
cdr3_aa: CASSVRQSGDEQYF
cdr3_nt: TGTGCCAGCAGCGTAAGGCAGTCCGGTGACGAGCAGTACTTC

v_call: TRBV6-6
clone_size: -
d_call: -
j_call: TRBJ1-2
cdr3_length: 14
cdr3_aa: CASSSSQGGYGYTF
cdr3_nt: TGTGCCAGCAGTTCGAGCCAGGGTGGCTATGGCTACACCTTC

v_call: TRBV6-1
clone_size: -
d_call: TRBD1
j_call: TRBJ1-2
cdr3_length: 13
cdr3_aa: CAGRRQGAYGYTF
cdr3_nt: TGTGCCGGGCGGAGACAGGGTGCCTATGGCTACACCTTC

v_call: TRBV9
clone_size: -
d_call: -
j_call: TRBJ1-2
cdr3_length: 17
cdr3_aa: CASSDRYGYRVDYGYTF
cdr3_nt: TGTGCCAGCAGCGACCGATACGGCTACAGGGTCGACTATGGCTACACCTTC

v_call: TRBV29-1
clone_size: -
d_call: -
j_call: TRBJ1-5
cdr3_length: 13
cdr3_aa: CSVRLEYNQPQHF
cdr3_nt: TGCAGCGTTCGACTAGAGTACAATCAGCCCCAGCATTTT

v_call: TRBV15
clone_size: -
d_call: -
j_call: TRBJ2-7
cdr3_length: 15
cdr3_aa: CATSSRQEISYEQYF
cdr3_nt: TGTGCCACCAGCAGTCGACAGGAAATATCCTACGAGCAGTACTTC

v_call: TRBV5-4
clone_size: -
d_call: -
j_call: TRBJ1-4
cdr3_length: 15
cdr3_aa: CASSRYGAGEEKLFF
cdr3_nt: TGTGCCAGCAGCCGATACGGGGCCGGAGAGGAAAAACTGTTTTTT

v_call: TRBV6-5
clone_size: few
d_call: -
j_call: TRBJ2-1
cdr3_length: 15
cdr3_aa: CASSYGTGTYNEQFF
cdr3_nt: TGTGCCAGCAGTTACGGCACAGGGACCTACAATGAGCAGTTCTTC

v_call: TRBV20-1
clone_size: -
d_call: -
j_call: TRBJ2-5
cdr3_length: 13
cdr3_aa: CSASETSEETQYF
cdr3_nt: TGCAGTGCTAGTGAGACTAGTGAAGAGACCCAGTACTTC

v_call: TRBV20-1
clone_size: few
d_call: -
j_call: TRBJ1-4
cdr3_length: 17
cdr3_aa: CSARGGTPGFQGEKLFF
cdr3_nt: TGCAGTGCTAGGGGGGGTACCCCCGGGTTCCAAGGGGAAAAACTGTTTTTT

v_call: TRBV25-1
clone_size: few
d_call: TRBD1
j_call: TRBJ1-2
cdr3_length: 15
cdr3_aa: CASSEAGTASYGYTF
cdr3_nt: TGTGCCAGCAGTGAGGCCGGGACAGCATCATATGGCTACACCTTC

v_call: TRBV4-1
clone_size: -
d_call: TRBD1
j_call: TRBJ2-1
cdr3_length: 13
cdr3_aa: CASKQGLYNEQFF
cdr3_nt: TGCGCCAGCAAACAGGGGCTCTACAATGAGCAGTTCTTC

v_call: TRBV25-1
clone_size: -
d_call: -
j_call: TRBJ1-2
cdr3_length: 14
cdr3_aa: CASRDDRFNYGYTF
cdr3_nt: TGTGCCAGCAGAGACGACAGGTTTAACTATGGCTACACCTTC

v_call: TRBV25-1
clone_size: few
d_call: TRBD2
j_call: TRBJ2-3
cdr3_length: 17
cdr3_aa: CASSERTSGGFGDTQYF
cdr3_nt: TGTGCCAGCAGTGAACGGACTAGCGGGGGGTTTGGAGATACGCAGTATTTT

v_call: TRBV12-3/TRBV12-4
clone_size: -
d_call: -
j_call: TRBJ2-7
cdr3_length: 13
cdr3_aa: CASSSTRFHEQYF
cdr3_nt: TGTGCCAGCAGTAGCACCAGATTTCACGAGCAGTACTTC

v_call: TRBV12-3/TRBV12-4
clone_size: few
d_call: -
j_call: TRBJ2-7
cdr3_length: 12
cdr3_aa: CASSLAGHEQYF
cdr3_nt: TGTGCCAGCAGTTTGGCGGGTCACGAGCAGTACTTC

v_call: TRBV14
clone_size: -
d_call: TRBD2
j_call: TRBJ2-3
cdr3_length: 16
cdr3_aa: CASSGLAGFTADTQYF
cdr3_nt: TGTGCCAGCAGCGGACTAGCGGGTTTCACGGCAGATACGCAGTATTTT

v_call: TRBV27
clone_size: -
d_call: -
j_call: TRBJ2-7
cdr3_length: 15
cdr3_aa: CASSLRLLYSYEQYF
cdr3_nt: TGTGCCAGCAGTTTACGGCTTCTATACTCCTACGAGCAGTACTTC

v_call: TRBV24-1
clone_size: -
d_call: -
j_call: TRBJ2-1
cdr3_length: 15
cdr3_aa: CATSAGGPSYTEQFF
cdr3_nt: TGTGCCACCAGTGCTGGCGGTCCCTCCTACACTGAGCAGTTCTTC

v_call: TRBV20-1
clone_size: -
d_call: TRBD1
j_call: TRBJ2-7
cdr3_length: 15
cdr3_aa: CSARLTGDARYEQYF
cdr3_nt: TGCAGTGCTCGATTGACAGGGGATGCAAGGTACGAGCAGTACTTC

v_call: TRBV5-1
clone_size: once
d_call: TRBD2
j_call: TRBJ2-5
cdr3_length: 17
cdr3_aa: CASSLRTSGRAWETQYF
cdr3_nt: TGCGCCAGCAGCCTCCGGACTAGCGGGAGGGCTTGGGAGACCCAGTACTTC

v_call: TRBV3-1
clone_size: -
d_call: TRBD2
j_call: TRBJ2-7
cdr3_length: 14
cdr3_aa: CASSHPSGRSEQYF
cdr3_nt: TGTGCCAGCAGCCATCCTAGCGGGAGATCCGAGCAGTACTTC

v_call: TRBV15
clone_size: -
d_call: TRBD1
j_call: TRBJ2-7
cdr3_length: 16
cdr3_aa: CATSSPAGTGIDEQYF
cdr3_nt: TGTGCCACCAGCAGTCCAGCCGGGACAGGGATCGACGAGCAGTACTTC

v_call: TRBV29-1
clone_size: few
d_call: -
j_call: TRBJ2-5
cdr3_length: 15
cdr3_aa: CSVEVSTGHEETQYF
cdr3_nt: TGCAGCGTTGAAGTTTCGACAGGTCACGAGGAGACCCAGTACTTC

v_call: TRBV29-1
clone_size: -
d_call: -
j_call: TRBJ1-2
cdr3_length: 11
cdr3_aa: CSVAGDWGYTF
cdr3_nt: TGCAGCGTTGCAGGGGATTGGGGCTACACCTTC